Shown below are 25 T cell receptor beta chains from a single sample sequenced in a study of blood T cell repertoires in COVID-19. The assay was immunoSEQ multiplex PCR, and TCRdb's table has in-frame clones only and misses some. Among about 160,000 clones, about 90% were seen once, and the ten largest hold 2.5% to 3%. The sample taken for sequencing was peripheral blood. The receptor set was obtained from a man between 60 and 75 years old with acute or convalescent COVID-19.

The V gene is TRBV9, the J gene TRBJ1-1; TRBD1 is a possible D gene (6 bases). In germline, CDR1 is SGDLS, CDR2 YYNGEE. Deletions cut 3 bases from V and 8 bases from J, with 8 bases between. The CDR3 length is 11 residues. The CDR3 bases are TGTGCCAGCAGCGCCGGGACAGAAGCTTTCTTT. This sequence encodes CASSAGTEAFF.

This clone was recorded only once. The chain links TRBV19 to TRBJ1-3; unclear D gene. Germline CDR1 LNHDA, CDR2 SQIVND (reference sequence). Trimming cost V 6 bases and J 0 bases, with 9 bases left between them. The CDR3 covers 14 residues. CDR3 DNA: TGTGCCAGTAGAGACGGGTACTCTGGAAACACCATATATTTT. The encoded protein is CASRDGYSGNTIYF.

This rearrangement joins TRBV19 to TRBJ1-2; 7 bases line up with TRBD1. This CDR3 has 14 amino acids. After removal of 4 bases from V and 6 bases from J, the junction contained 8 bases not matched to a gene. Germline loops: CDR1 LNHDA, CDR2 SQIVND (reference sequence). CDR3 nucleotides: TGTGCCAGTAGTACCACCGGGACAGAGCATGGCTACACCTTC. Its translation is CASSTTGTEHGYTF.

In this sample, this clone turned up a few times. The rearrangement links TRBV18 to TRBJ1-2; 9 bases agree with TRBD1. Germline V CDR1 and CDR2: KGHSH, LQKENI. V gave up 4 bases and J gave up 7 bases; unmatched junction bases: 13. The CDR3 length is 16 residues. For the CDR3, the DNA is TGTGCCAGCTCACAACAAACCCCGGGACAGGGACCTGGCTACACCTTC. Amino acid sequence: CASSQQTPGQGPGYTF.

The chain is built from TRBV3-1 (or the pseudogene TRBV3-2) and TRBJ2-3; TRBD2 matches 7 bases. Germline assignment: CDR1 LGHDT and CDR2 YNNKEL (reference sequence). With 3 bases clipped from V and 5 bases from J, the junction kept 5 bases outside the gene matches. CDR3 length: 14 amino acids. As DNA, the CDR3 is TGTGCCAGCAGCCATGGTATAGCGGGAGATACGCAGTATTTT. It specifies CASSHGIAGDTQYF.

About this clone itself: Germline and junction disagree at one end, which may indicate a read error. The chain links TRBV7-9 to TRBJ1-2, with D hard to call. The CDR3 totals 13 residues. Germline V CDR1 and CDR2: SEHNR, FQNEAQ (reference sequence). The CDR3 DNA is TGTGCCAGCAGCCCGGCGGGCGGATTATGGCGCCCCTTC. As protein: CASSPAGGLWRPF.

The CDR3 region is CAWSVVQAGDYGYTF. As DNA, the CDR3 is TGTGCCTGGAGTGTCGTTCAGGCCGGGGACTATGGCTACACCTTC. The chain recombines TRBV30 with TRBJ1-2; no reliable D call. This CDR3 has 15 residues. Trimming took 0 bases from V and 3 from J, leaving 14 bases between them. CDR1 and CDR2 (germline): GTSNPN, SVGIG (reference sequence).

The V call is TRBV4-2, the J call TRBJ2-6; the match to TRBD2 covers 8 bases. Germline assignment: CDR1 LGHNA and CDR2 YNFKEQ. The CDR3 is 18 amino acids. V gave up 0 bases and J gave up 0 bases; unmatched junction bases: 4. The CDR3 nucleotides are TGTGCCAGCAGCCAAGAAGGCGGGGGGAACTCTGGGGCCAACGTCCTGACTTTC. It codes for CASSQEGGGNSGANVLTF.

The J gene is TRBJ2-3, the V gene TRBV18; unclear D gene. The CDR3 runs 16 residues. Germline V lookup: CDR1 KGHSH, CDR2 LQKENI. V dropped 3 bases and J dropped 6 bases, with 19 bases sitting between them. The chain's CDR3 is CASSPQSLLNGDTQYF. The CDR3 DNA sequence: TGTGCCAGCTCACCGCAAAGCCTCTTAAACGGGGATACGCAGTATTTT.

The chain combines TRBV20-1 with TRBJ1-6; the D gene is possibly TRBD1 (5 bases). This CDR3 spans 13 amino acids. V gave up 3 bases and J gave up 5 bases, with 8 bases separating them. Per germline, CDR1 DFQATT and CDR2 SNEGSKA (reference sequence). The CDR3 nucleotides read TGCAGTGCTAGTGGGGCAGATAATTCACCCCTCCACTTT. This translates into CSASGADNSPLHF.

This sequence joins TRBV11-1 and TRBJ1-1; D possibly corresponds to TRBD1 (6 bases). Germline loops: CDR1 SGHAT, CDR2 FQDESV (reference sequence). The CDR3 contains 15 residues. Deletions cut 2 bases from V and 2 bases from J, with 12 bases between. This CDR3 is CASSLQWTANTEAFF. CDR3 in DNA: TGTGCCAGCAGCTTACAATGGACAGCCAACACTGAAGCTTTCTTT.

This clone was counted a few times. The sample carries other DNA sequences with the same CDR3. V gene TRBV5-1 combines with J gene TRBJ2-2; TRBD2 is a possible D gene (7 bases). The CDR3 loop spans 14 amino acids. V was cut by 2 bases and J by 5 bases, with 10 bases left in between. The germline CDR1 and CDR2 sequences are SGHRS and YFSETQ. CDR3 DNA: TGCGCCAGCAGCTTCGGGGGGCGGACCGGGGAGCTGTTTTTT. Translated, it gives CASSFGGRTGELFF.

This chain links TRBV6-1 with TRBJ1-2, with D unclear. Germline V CDR1 and CDR2: MNHNS, SASEGT. With 3 bases removed from V and 4 bases from J, the gap between germline ends came to 24 bases. CDR3 length: 18 amino acids. The CDR3 protein is CASSDIGFGSPLGYGYTF. The CDR3 DNA sequence: TGTGCCAGCAGTGATATTGGGTTTGGGTCGCCGCTAGGCTATGGCTACACCTTC.

The chain is built from TRBV7-3 and TRBJ2-7, with D maybe TRBD2 (6 bases). CDR1 is SGHTA and CDR2 is FQGTGA in the germline V gene. V shed 0 bases and J shed 7 bases, with 10 bases lying between them. This CDR3 is built from 13 residues. CDR3 region: CASSLTSGREQYF. The CDR3 DNA is TGTGCCAGCAGCTTAACCTCCGGGAGAGAGCAGTACTTC.

The rearrangement joins TRBV7-2 to TRBJ1-2, with D possibly being TRBD1 (6 bases). This CDR3 is built from 15 residues. The germline CDR1 and CDR2 sequences are SGHTA and FQGNSA. Trimming removed 1 base from V and 4 bases from J, with 13 bases in between. The CDR3 DNA is TGTGCCAGCAGCTTAGGACCTGGACAGAGCTATGGCTACACCTTC. It encodes CASSLGPGQSYGYTF.

V usage is TRBV10-3 and J usage is TRBJ2-3, with TRBD2 matching 11 bases. The germline CDR1 and CDR2 sequences are ENHRY and SYGVKD. This CDR3 contains 15 residues. Germline trimming cut 6 bases from V and 3 bases from J; bases unmatched to any gene: 5. The CDR3 spells CAISRLAGITDTQYF. The CDR3 region has the DNA TGTGCCATCAGCCGACTAGCGGGGATAACAGATACGCAGTATTTT.

The chain is built from TRBV19 and TRBJ1-6; D may be TRBD1 (6 bases). V shed 5 bases and J shed 1 base, with 15 bases lying between them. This CDR3 has 17 amino acids. The germline V gene encodes CDR1 LNHDA and CDR2 SQIVND (reference sequence). The CDR3 bases are TGTGCCAGTAGTGCTGAGGGGGGGTCATCCTATAATTCACCCCTCCACTTT. It codes for CASSAEGGSSYNSPLHF.

DNA of the CDR3: TGTGCCAGCAGTGCCCTAGGGACAGTTAGGAATCAGCCCCAGCATTTT. Its translation: CASSALGTVRNQPQHF. This chain links TRBV2 with TRBJ1-5, with 7 positions matching TRBD1. The CDR3 consists of 16 residues. V shed 4 bases and J 4 bases; nucleotides not matched to a gene: 10. Per the germline V gene, CDR1 is SNHLY and CDR2 is FYNNEI.

The J gene is TRBJ1-1, the V gene TRBV12-5; TRBD1 is a possible D gene (5 bases). Germline loops: CDR1 LGHNT, CDR2 FRNRAP. There are 15 residues in the CDR3. V was cut by 0 bases and J by 1 base, with 9 bases left in between. The CDR3 bases are TGTGCTAGTGGTTTGGTACTGGGGGGGAACACTGAAGCTTTCTTT. It translates to CASGLVLGGNTEAFF.

The genes are TRBV2 and TRBJ1-5; a possible D gene is TRBD1 (5 bases). Trimming stripped 6 bases from V and 0 bases from J, with 12 bases between. Germline loops: CDR1 SNHLY, CDR2 FYNNEI. The CDR3 loop spans 15 amino acids. The CDR3 nucleotides are TGTGCCAGCAGAGAGACAGACTTTAGCAATCAGCCCCAGCATTTT. Amino acid sequence: CASRETDFSNQPQHF.

This chain connects TRBV4-2 to TRBJ2-7, with a tentative D call TRBD2 (6 bases). The V gene's germline CDR1 is LGHNA and CDR2 YNFKEQ. This CDR3 contains 14 residues. V shed 0 bases and J shed 0 bases, with 6 bases lying between them. The CDR3 protein is CASSQDGSSYEQYF. The CDR3 DNA sequence: TGTGCCAGCAGCCAAGACGGGAGCTCCTACGAGCAGTACTTC.

The rearrangement joins TRBV2 to TRBJ1-2; 8 bases align to TRBD1. The CDR3 loop spans 13 amino acids. Germline loops: CDR1 SNHLY, CDR2 FYNNEI. J gave up 6 bases and V 5 bases, and 5 bases lay outside the gene matches. In DNA form, the CDR3 reads TGTGCCAGCAGTCGAGGACAGGGAGATGGCTACACCTTC. The encoded protein is CASSRGQGDGYTF.

This clone was detected once. V usage is TRBV3-1 (or the pseudogene TRBV3-2) and J usage is TRBJ1-1; tentative D call: TRBD1 (5 bases). With 4 bases removed from V and 0 bases from J, the gap between germline ends came to 12 bases. In germline, CDR1 is LGHDT, CDR2 YNNKEL (reference sequence). The CDR3 spans 15 residues. This CDR3 reads CASSRVGLLNTEAFF. CDR3 coding DNA: TGTGCCAGCAGCCGAGTGGGACTCCTGAACACTGAAGCTTTCTTT.

This chain joins TRBV29-1 and TRBJ2-3; D is unresolved. V dropped 3 bases and J dropped 0 bases, with 4 bases sitting between them. The CDR3 runs 12 residues. Per the germline V gene, CDR1 is SQVTM and CDR2 is ANQGSEA. The CDR3 sequence: CSVDTSTDTQYF. CDR3 sequence (DNA): TGCAGCGTTGACACTAGCACAGATACGCAGTATTTT.

The rearrangement uses TRBV28 and TRBJ1-5, with 8 bases matching TRBD1. The CDR3 is 17 amino acids. V was clipped by 6 bases and J by 4 bases; unmatched bases: 14. Germline V CDR1 and CDR2: MDHEN, SYDVKM. CDR3 sequence reads: CASSLPPGQGKNQPQHF. The CDR3 DNA follows: TGTGCCAGCAGCCTGCCCCCAGGACAGGGAAAGAATCAGCCCCAGCATTTT.